Below, one T cell receptor (beta chain) is given with its context. Its specific antigen is unknown. Base-call qualities are not available, and no considerably larger clone is one nucleotide away. Peripheral blood CD8+ and CD4+ T cells from healthy donors, Susac syndrome patients and multiple sclerosis patients were profiled using high-throughput TCR beta sequencing. The healthy donors served as controls matched for age and sex. CD8+ TEMRA cells were enriched by FACS, while bulk CD8+ and CD4+ T cells were purified by magnetic negative isolation. Blood was drawn into EDTA tubes, processed within 24 hours, and PBMCs were isolated by density gradient centrifugation. PBMCs intended for TCR sequencing were frozen in liquid nitrogen and were later thawed in a 37 degrees C water bath. Purity of sorted or isolated CD4+, CD8+ and CD8+ TEMRA cells was at least 90%. The germline V and J ends show losses of 3 bases and 5 bases respectively, and no gene match explains 7 bases of the junction. The germline V gene provides CDR1 SGHRS and CDR2 YFSETQ. The CDR3 has 15 amino acids, counting the end cysteine and phenylalanine. The retained sequence is limited to the CDR3, 45 bases, with the frame set at the first base.

This specimen belongs to a study of CD8 T cells in Susac syndrome (dated by TCRdb to the late 2010s). With respect to the entire study: Repertoire sequencing was used to test whether CD8+ T cell activation and differentiation in Susac syndrome was antigen driven. CD8+ T cell repertoire clonality was compared between about a dozen healthy donors, around 14 Susac syndrome patients and 15 multiple sclerosis patients.

The paper as a whole reports these results and caveats: The number of individuals in the TCR sequencing and HLA analysis was recognized as being relatively small.

RNA was extracted using the RNeasy kit, and roughly 0.5 to 1 microgram was reverse transcribed with random hexamers. The immunoSEQ multiplex PCR assay, which covers 54 Vbeta and 13 Jbeta segments, was used to amplify TCR beta CDR3 regions. PCR amplification bias was corrected using a synthetic template baseline for primer optimization and computational correction. Turning to the authors' computational methods: Reads were annotated to V, D and J genes per IMGT and analyzed with immunoSEQ Analyzer, keeping only productive sequences. To calculate clonality, Shannon entropy was normalized by log2 of the number of productive unique sequences and then subtracted from one. For each patient and control, public and private clones were evaluated among the 100 most prevalent clones. Susac-specific clones were defined as absent from healthy and MS cohorts, 1052 published viral clones and other ImmuneACCESS disease sequences. The raw public data were reprocessed by TCRdb itself: fastp quality trimming at Q25, MiXCR clonotype calling, in-frame beta chains only. Rows with one shared CDR3 protein collapse into an entry with the most common genes and DNA. The V and J calls and clone size come from TCRdb's table, not from the authors' own analysis. The sample records about 80,000 distinct CDR3 sequences, around 94% of which are singletons. Approximately 0.26% of the sample rests with the top ten.

The sequence links TRBV5-1 to TRBJ1-4, with TRBD1 identical over 7 junction bases. Sequenced input: CD8+ T cells from PBMCs. The TCR originated in a human donor in good health. The CDR3 has the sequence CASSSGQVQNEKLFF. The nucleotides read TGCGCCAGCAGCTCCGGACAGGTGCAAAATGAAAAACTGTTTTTT.